The 3 T cell receptor beta chains presented below share a single source sample, sequenced in a study of blood T cells in healthy people across ages. Sample-barcoded 5' priming and a J-beta primer mix drove a second PCR of roughly 6 to 12 cycles. TCRdb fed the 5' RACE reads into MiXCR, producing one record per CDR3 protein. Seen here are approximately 800,000 distinct CDR3 sequences, 56% observed once, and the top ten hold roughly 24%. The specimen sequenced was blood. The receptors here all came from a man aged 40-55 years in good health.

This clonotype was picked up a small number of times. This rearrangement joins TRBV9 to TRBJ2-1, with D possibly TRBD2 on 5 matching bases. Between the trimmed V and J ends, which lost 3 bases and 4 bases, there was a span of 11 bases. The CDR3 contains 14 residues. Germline values: CDR1 SGDLS, CDR2 YYNGEE. Here the CDR3 reads CASSGGPGYNEQFF. CDR3 DNA sequence: TGTGCCAGCAGCGGAGGGCCGGGATACAATGAGCAGTTCTTC. The full variable domain, with the rest looked up from reference TRBV9 and TRBJ2-1, is DSGVTQTPKHLITATGQRVTLRCSPRSGDLSVYWYQQSLDQGLQFLIQYYNGEERAKGNILERFSAQQFPDLHSELNLSSLELGDSALYFCASSGGPGYNEQFFGPGTRLTVL.

This chain joins TRBV7-9 and TRBJ1-5; no reliable D call. Germline V gene lookup returns CDR1 SEHNR and CDR2 FQNEAQ (reference sequence). The germline V and J ends were trimmed by 3 bases and 1 base, with 7 bases remaining between them. This CDR3 is built from 14 residues. CDR3 protein: CASSLAASNQPQHF. DNA for the CDR3: TGTGCCAGCAGCTTGGCGGCCAGCAATCAGCCCCAGCATTTT.

The V and J genes are TRBV7-9 and TRBJ2-7; D might be TRBD1 (6 bases). The CDR3 is 16 residues long. V shed 1 base and J shed 3 bases, with 16 bases lying between them. Germline V gene data show CDR1 as SEHNR and CDR2 as FQNEAQ (reference sequence). CDR3 sequence reads: CASSLDVRGTSYEQYF. CDR3 nucleotide sequence: TGTGCCAGCAGCTTAGACGTCAGGGGAACGAGCTACGAGCAGTACTTC.